The sequence of this T cell receptor beta chain was determined in a study of T cells in Graves' hyperthyroidism and ophthalmopathy. Germline V gene sequence: CDR1 LGHNA, CDR2 YSLEER. The CDR3 runs 15 residues. After removal of 0 bases from V and 7 bases from J, the junction contained 6 bases not matched to a gene. Regions amplified from RNA transcripts were the TCR beta CDR3 regions. TCR CDR3 underwent first-round RT-PCR with the HTBI primer set. TCRdb passed the multiplex PCR reads through MiXCR, listing each CDR3 protein once. The top ten clones hold around 9.2% of a sample with about 360,000 distinct CDR3 sequences, less than 15% of them seen once. Hyperthyroidism of Graves' type that showed no ophthalmopathy progression within 18 months was stable. Fresh peripheral blood, about 9.6 ml, yielded the PBMCs.

This clonotype was sampled from a woman between 18 and 29 years old with Graves' hyperthyroidism. Sequencing used blood. The chain couples TRBV4-3 to TRBJ2-5; 9 positions agree with TRBD2. The CDR3 DNA follows: TGCGCCAGCAGCCAAGATGCGGGAGGGCCCAGGACCCAGTACTTC. Its translation is CASSQDAGGPRTQYF.